Reported below is one T cell receptor beta chain. The antigen remains unidentified. The length of the CDR3 is 15 residues. CDR1 and CDR2 from the germline V gene are KGHSH and LQKENI. With V trimmed by 5 bases and J by 7 bases, 7 bases remained unmatched. These data belong to a study of cytomegalovirus exposure and HLA in healthy donors. Study results and caveats: From TCR beta sequences, most subjects' HLA-A and HLA-B alleles were reportedly predicted accurately. In an earlier analysis, about 90% or about 30%: the productive usage of most TCR beta V segments.

The PCR contained 60 Vbeta and 13 Jbeta primers. Assay used: immunoSEQ multiplex PCR; TCRdb lists only in-frame clones, some missing. The table lists 200,000 to 250,000 clones, 82% of them singletons, with 5.4% in the top ten. The chain recombines TRBV18 with TRBJ2-1; 11 bases map to TRBD2. The sequenced sample consisted of PBMCs. This receptor was obtained from a woman between 40 and 50 years old in good health and CMV-seropositive. DNA of the CDR3: TGTGCCAGCTCATCCACTAGCGGGAGTGGTAATGAGCAGTTCTTC. Translated: CASSSTSGSGNEQFF.